This record covers a single T cell receptor (beta chain). This clone was seen only once. Its antigen is still unknown. Per-base quality was not reported, and no clone a single base away is much larger than it. The data are from a study of cytomegalovirus exposure and HLA in healthy donors (dated by TCRdb to the late 2010s). General notes on the study: According to an earlier analysis of 450 to 650 of the donors, about 190 million T cells yielded 117 million unique TCR beta sequences and 276 Gb of sequence data. Class I and class II HLA loci were covered by the typing at four-digit resolution. Among 398 genotyped donors of the cohort, an average of 235,054 unique TCR beta nucleotide sequences were sequenced per donor, roughly 20% of them non-productive. All discovery cohort repertoires had been generated on a single sequencing platform. Of the roughly 430 genotyped donors, approximately 80% fell in the genetic ancestry cluster associated with self-reported Caucasian donors. Because of strong linkage in the cohort, four or five DR-DQ haplotypes were treated as single units for association and clustering. A later genetic analysis took genome-wide SNP genotypes for 398 of the 666 donors and used that subset as a discovery cohort. A separate validation cohort of over a hundred different subjects was used in addition to the 666-subject first cohort. An earlier analysis of a few hundred of the donors applied high-throughput TCR beta sequencing to assess whether each TCR beta V gene segment acted as functional or pseudogenic. A later analysis re-analyzed previously published TCR beta repertoires from about 730 donors and added high-resolution HLA genotyping to study TCR occurrence patterns. In the later analysis, no new phenotypic data were used to find candidate immune exposures; instead, reliance was placed on TCR beta sequences and their occurrence across donors. Alongside the repertoire data, information on donor age, sex, ethnicity and CMV serostatus was compiled. High-throughput TCR immunosequencing, statistical association of individual TCRs with disease status, and machine learning were combined to predict cytomegalovirus infection status. Using immunosequencing, the study profiled T cell repertoires from about 620 subjects and related those repertoires to cytomegalovirus serostatus. The study was designed to test whether signatures of past pathogen exposure could be identified by cataloging public T cell receptors. The number of donors typed differed by locus, with roughly 629-640 for A, B, C, DRB1 and DQB1, around 520 for DQA1, 600 to 610 for DPA1, and around 430 for DPB1. An early release that covered about 600 HLA-typed donors contained about 290 gigabases of sequencing data and 65 million to 100 million unique TCR sequences.

Library creation used the immunoSEQ multiplex PCR assay. For the multiplex PCR, a mixture combining 60 forward primers for TCR Vbeta segments and 13 reverse primers for TCR Jbeta segments was used. The CDR3 region of rearranged TCR beta genes was amplified from genomic DNA by a multiplex PCR assay. Amplified TCR beta libraries were sequenced as 87-base-pair reads on the Illumina HiSeq System. The paper's data handling went like this. Across the 700 or so repertoires, a later analysis counted 80 million or so unique TCR beta chains, 8.5 million to 12 million of which were shared by at least two donors. Raw reads were error-corrected and collapsed into unique sequences by a nearest-neighbor algorithm in which closely related sequences were merged to remove PCR and sequencing errors. CDR3 sequences were aligned to IMGT reference sequences to assign V, D and J gene segments. For a sequence to be retained, at least a six-nucleotide match to both a V gene segment and a J gene segment was required. A rearrangement was called productive if the CDR3 had no stop codons and remained in frame with V and J, and every other rearrangement was called non-productive. CDR3 was defined according to IMGT convention as the region running from the second conserved V-encoded cysteine to the conserved J-encoded phenylalanine. In an earlier analysis of roughly 580 of the donors, sequences lacking an unambiguous match to a single V gene segment were excluded. In an earlier analysis of approximately 560 of the donors, a V segment was called functional when productive rearrangements were above 56.7%, and segregating when the standard deviation between donors exceeded 5%. To diagnose cytomegalovirus status from the catalog of TCR beta chain sequences, a statistical classification framework was built. In a later analysis, TCR nucleotide sequences were compared against IMGT/GENE-DB human TR gene sequences so that V and J genes could be assigned. Using the TCRdist pipeline, a later analysis assigned CDR3 sequences along with most-parsimonious VDJ recombination scenarios. In a later analysis, each TCR beta chain was defined by its CDR3 amino acid sequence together with its V-gene family, and reads without a unique V-gene family were excluded. In a later analysis, nearly 600 highly shared, low-generation-probability nucleotide sequences were removed to address suspected cross-contamination and a sequencing artifact. A later analysis calculated a clonal expansion index for each public chain from normalized within-repertoire ranks of inferred template counts. In a later analysis, generation probabilities were computed using a VDJ recombination model fitted to out-of-frame rearrangements, and the results were checked against IGoR. Hypergeometric tests were used in a later analysis to score TCR-TCR, TCR-HLA and TCR-CMV co-occurrence, with a repertoire-size bias correction applied to the TCR pairs. In a later analysis, false discovery rates were estimated by permuting HLA or CMV assignments 20 times. In a later analysis, co-occurring TCRs were grouped using DBSCAN, with TCRdist sequence similarity added in when clustering inside HLA-allele-positive subsets. For co-occurrence clustering, repertoires with fewer than 30,000 or more than 120,000 public chains were excluded, along with five repertoires with anomalous nucleotide sharing. TCRdb carries this immuneACCESS record with in-frame sequences only. Its versions omit some clonotypes, under half of them owing to an unresolved V gene in the studies checked, with the rest unexplained. From that table come the V and J calls and clone size; the DNA was used to work out D and trimming. The sample table shows 170,000 or so clones, and over 70% are seen once. The ten largest account for around 7.3% of the sample.

The CDR3 spans 14 residues, from the cysteine through the phenylalanine. Solely the CDR3 DNA is kept, with 42 bases framed from the first base. General findings and caveats noted by the study authors: According to a later genetic analysis, donors in an Asian-associated ancestry cluster had fewer N-insertions in productive TCRs than the roughly 670-donor mean. Broadly in line with IMGT annotations, most TCR beta V segments showed up in productive rearrangements about 87% or about 30% of the time in an earlier analysis of 587 of the donors. The authors suggested that the approach could potentially be generalized to other disease states and immunological phenotypes. In a later analysis, over 15,000 TCR beta sequences were associated with specific HLA alleles at a false discovery rate of 0.05. In this cohort, only TCR beta chains were sequenced, and detectable features were limited by the absence of alpha or paired-chain data. The only immune exposure information available for the cohort was CMV serostatus. A later analysis reported that several top co-occurrence clusters appeared linked to parvovirus B19, influenza, CMV and Epstein-Barr virus. Presence/absence analyses assumed roughly uniform sequencing depth across donors, an assumption that may not hold. In a later analysis, the rate of TCR association differed among HLA loci, with DRB1 alleles having the most associated TCRs and HLA-C alleles having the fewest. In a later genetic analysis, a missense DCLRE1C variant was associated with V-gene and J-gene trimming of TCR beta chains, and the association was replicated in an independent cohort. The 87-base-pair reads could not distinguish some IMGT-functional V segments, including TRBV6-2 and TRBV6-3, so those segments were excluded. Linkage disequilibrium might explain the correlated functional status among segregating V segments, but an unknown experimental factor could not be ruled out. Strong co-occurrence of HLA alleles, especially DR and DQ, made assigning TCR associations to individual alleles difficult. Most TCR sequences were observed very rarely across donors, whereas some public TCRs were present in many individuals. Three of the identified cytomegalovirus-associated TCR beta chains were confirmed in vitro to be specific for cytomegalovirus antigens. A cluster of highly shared sequence variants was judged likely to represent a technical artifact of the sequencing pipeline. In a later analysis, most CMV-associated TCR beta chains were found to appear HLA-restricted, with HLA associations seemingly driven largely by CMV exposure. Fewer than 20 rarely observed V segments, including chromosome 9 orphons, were excluded from the earlier analysis of several hundred of the donors because counts were too low. Because HLA typing was missing for some donors at each locus, association tests included only the typed subset. The classifier was reported to diagnose cytomegalovirus status with high specificity and sensitivity in both the original and validation cohorts. The study gave a list of roughly 150 TCR beta chains associated with cytomegalovirus. A further reported finding was that TCR beta sequences accurately predicted the HLA-A and HLA-B alleles for most subjects in the first cohort. In a later analysis, HLA-associated TCR beta chains showed more clonal expansion and lower generation probabilities than non-associated chains that were equally common.

In total, 500 to 700 healthy bone marrow donors made up the cohort. At the time of sampling, all cohort members were nominally healthy, though unrecorded immune exposures were likely present. The donor was CMV seropositive and belonged to the group of about 290 seropositive cohort members. A peripheral blood sample was provided by each donor, and peripheral blood mononuclear cells were used for TCR beta sequencing. The Qiagen DNeasy Blood Extraction Kit was used to extract genomic DNA from the blood cell samples. Sequenced sample: PBMCs. The sequence came from a young man in good health and CMV-seropositive. This chain joins TRBV21-1 to TRBJ1-5; the table's D call, TRBD1, has no DNA check behind it. TRBV21-1 is a listed pseudogene. This receptor carries the CDR3 CASSLLGRNQPQHF. The DNA sequence is given as TGTGCCAGCAGCCTCCTGGGCAGAAATCAGCCCCAGCATTTT.